The 15 T cell receptor beta chains presented below share a single source sample, sequenced in a study of cytomegalovirus exposure and HLA in healthy donors. Researchers ran the PCR with 60 Vbeta and 13 Jbeta primers. The method was immunoSEQ multiplex PCR; TCRdb's version includes in-frame clones alone and lacks a portion of them. The sample table includes tens of thousands of clones. Sequenced: PBMCs. The receptors here all came from a man aged 45-60 years in good health and CMV-seropositive.

The chain has TRBV4-2 and TRBJ2-3; TRBD1 matches 9 bases. The germline V gene encodes CDR1 LGHNA and CDR2 YNFKEQ. CDR3 length equals 14 residues. The V and J ends lost 4 bases and 3 bases, in that order; junction bases with no gene match: 2. CDR3: CASSPDRGTDTQYF. The CDR3 bases are TGTGCCAGCAGCCCGGACAGGGGAACAGATACGCAGTATTTT.

The V call is TRBV6-5, the J call TRBJ1-1, with 7 bases fitting TRBD1. The J segment lost 11 bases and the V segment lost 0 bases, leaving 3 bases of the junction unmatched. Germline CDR1 and CDR2: MNHEY and SVGAGI. This CDR3 is built from 12 residues. CDR3 nucleotides: TGTGCCAGCAGTTACTCGAGGGGGCCGGCTTTCTTT. This gives the protein CASSYSRGPAFF.

This chain uses TRBV27 with TRBJ1-2; a weak D match, TRBD1 (6 bases). Per germline, CDR1 MNHEY and CDR2 SMNVEV (reference sequence). The CDR3 covers 15 residues. Trimming took off 0 bases at V and 7 bases at J, with 15 bases between the two ends. The CDR3 region has the DNA TGTGCCAGCAGTTTATCGACCAGGGGTATTGGTGGCTACACCTTC. Amino acid sequence: CASSLSTRGIGGYTF.

The J gene is TRBJ2-7, the V gene TRBV9; maybe TRBD1 (6 bases). Germline loops: CDR1 SGDLS, CDR2 YYNGEE. The length of the CDR3 is 15 residues. The V and J ends lost 1 base and 2 bases respectively, with 13 bases between them. The chain's CDR3 is CASSVYQGPPYEQYF. The CDR3, as DNA: TGTGCCAGCAGCGTATATCAGGGGCCGCCCTACGAGCAGTACTTC.

J is TRBJ2-7 and V is TRBV5-1; a possible D gene is TRBD1 (6 bases). The CDR3 totals 14 residues. Germline values: CDR1 SGHRS, CDR2 YFSETQ. The V end lost 0 bases, the J end lost 3 bases, and 10 bases lay between the germline ends. CDR3 sequence: CASSLGQAVYEQYF. CDR3 bases: TGCGCCAGCAGCTTGGGACAGGCAGTCTACGAGCAGTACTTC. The whole variable domain, filled in from reference TRBV5-1 and TRBJ2-7, reads KAGVTQTPRYLIKTRGQQVTLSCSPISGHRSVSWYQQTPGQGLQFLFEYFSETQRNKGNFPGRFSGRQFSNSRSEMNVSTLELGDSALYLCASSLGQAVYEQYFGPGTRLTVT.

The chain couples TRBV6-1 to TRBJ1-3; weak D call: TRBD1 (6 bases). Per germline, CDR1 MNHNS and CDR2 SASEGT. The CDR3 is 15 amino acids. V lost 5 bases and J 0 bases, leaving 11 bases between the germline ends. The CDR3 spells CASSRQVVSGNTIYF. CDR3 sequence (DNA): TGTGCCAGCAGTCGACAGGTCGTCTCTGGAAACACCATATATTTT.

The V and J genes are TRBV11-2 and TRBJ2-5; 9 bases are a match to TRBD1. This CDR3 contains 15 residues. J gave up 0 bases and V 5 bases, and 4 bases lay outside the gene matches. From germline, CDR1 is SGHAT and CDR2 FQNNGV. The CDR3 DNA follows: TGTGCCAGCAGCCCACAGGGGGCGGACCAAGAGACCCAGTACTTC. Its translation: CASSPQGADQETQYF.

The V and J genes are TRBV4-3 and TRBJ2-2; 10 bases align to TRBD2. The CDR3 loop spans 19 amino acids. Trimming cost V 10 bases and J 0 bases; bases outside gene matches: 17. The germline CDR1 and CDR2 sequences are LGHNA and YSLEER. The CDR3 DNA reads TGCGCCACCCCCCACGAGGCTATGGGACTAGCGACGAACACCGGGGAGCTGTTTTTT. It specifies CATPHEAMGLATNTGELFF.

The chain employs TRBV19 and TRBJ1-3; the D gene is possibly TRBD1 (5 bases). V shed 7 bases and J shed 2 bases, with 18 bases lying between them. There are 16 residues in the CDR3. Germline CDR1 LNHDA, CDR2 SQIVND (reference sequence). For the CDR3, the DNA is TGTGCCAGTACCCCCGATCGGGGGTGGGCTGGAAACACCATATATTTT. Translated: CASTPDRGWAGNTIYF. Looking up the rest from reference TRBV19 and TRBJ1-3 gives the full variable domain: DGGITQSPKYLFRKEGQNVTLSCEQNLNHDAMYWYRQDPGQGLRLIYYSQIVNDFQKGDIAEGYSVSREKKESFPLTVTSAQKNPTAFYLCASTPDRGWAGNTIYFGEGSWLTVV.

V usage is TRBV5-4 and J usage is TRBJ2-7; D is perhaps TRBD2 (5 bases). Germline CDR1 and CDR2: SGHNT and YYREEE (reference sequence). The CDR3 runs 12 residues. Between the trimmed V and J ends, which lost 3 bases and 6 bases, there was a span of 10 bases. The CDR3 region is CASSWLAGEQYF. DNA for the CDR3: TGTGCCAGCAGCTGGCTAGCAGGCGAGCAGTACTTC.

The rearrangement uses TRBV5-5 and TRBJ2-3, with 7 bases fitting TRBD2. The germline V gene has CDR1 SGHKS and CDR2 YYEKEE (reference sequence). The CDR3 spans 15 residues. V trimming: 2 bases; J trimming: 2 bases; junction bases outside the gene matches: 5. CDR3 DNA sequence: TGTGCCAGCAGCTTCGTGGGGGGGGACACAGATACGCAGTATTTT. It translates to CASSFVGGDTDTQYF.

The chain recombines TRBV2 with TRBJ2-7; 13 nucleotides agree with TRBD2. The length of the CDR3 is 15 residues. Germline loops: CDR1 SNHLY, CDR2 FYNNEI. The trim removed 9 bases at V and 7 bases at J, leaving 12 bases unmatched. CDR3 in amino acids: CARRTSGSGDSEQYF. For the CDR3, the DNA is TGTGCCAGGAGGACTAGCGGGAGTGGGGATAGTGAGCAGTACTTC.

V is TRBV9 and J is TRBJ1-2, with D perhaps matching TRBD1 (6 bases). CDR3 size: 13 residues. The germline V gene has CDR1 SGDLS and CDR2 YYNGEE. V lost 0 bases, J lost 5 bases, and 8 bases lay in between. CDR3 in DNA: TGTGCCAGCAGCGTAGAGGGGGAGTATGGCTACACCTTC. Protein product: CASSVEGEYGYTF. The full variable domain, completed using reference TRBV9 and TRBJ1-2, is DSGVTQTPKHLITATGQRVTLRCSPRSGDLSVYWYQQSLDQGLQFLIQYYNGEERAKGNILERFSAQQFPDLHSELNLSSLELGDSALYFCASSVEGEYGYTFGSGTRLTVV.

The rearrangement links TRBV18 to TRBJ1-1; TRBD1 matches 7 bases. With V trimmed by 0 bases and J by 7 bases, 5 bases remained unmatched. The CDR3 has 14 residues. The germline V gene has CDR1 KGHSH and CDR2 LQKENI. The CDR3 reads CASSPPGTVFEAFF. CDR3 sequence (DNA): TGTGCCAGCTCACCACCCGGGACAGTCTTTGAAGCTTTCTTT.

The chain combines TRBV4-3 with TRBJ2-3, with D unclear. Trimming left V 0 bases short and J 4 bases short, with 14 bases between. This CDR3 is 16 amino acids long. CDR1 is LGHNA, CDR2 YSLEER, per germline. In DNA form, the CDR3 reads TGCGCCAGCAGCCAAGAAGCCCACAGAAAGGCAGATACGCAGTATTTT. This translates into CASSQEAHRKADTQYF.